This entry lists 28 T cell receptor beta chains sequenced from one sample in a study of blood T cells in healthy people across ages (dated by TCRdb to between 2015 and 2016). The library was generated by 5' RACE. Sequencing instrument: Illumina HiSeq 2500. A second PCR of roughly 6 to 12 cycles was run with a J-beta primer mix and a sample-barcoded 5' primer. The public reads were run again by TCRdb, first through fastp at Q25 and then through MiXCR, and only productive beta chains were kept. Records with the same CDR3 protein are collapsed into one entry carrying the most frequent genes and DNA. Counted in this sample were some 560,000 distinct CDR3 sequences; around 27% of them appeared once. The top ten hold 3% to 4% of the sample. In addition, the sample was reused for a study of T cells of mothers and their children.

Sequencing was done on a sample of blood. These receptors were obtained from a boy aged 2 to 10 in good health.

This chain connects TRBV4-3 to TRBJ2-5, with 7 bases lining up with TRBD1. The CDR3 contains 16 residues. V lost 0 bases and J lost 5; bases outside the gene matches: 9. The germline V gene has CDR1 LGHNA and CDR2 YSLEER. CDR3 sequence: CASSQDRGRIVETQYF. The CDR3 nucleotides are TGCGCCAGCAGCCAAGATAGGGGGCGTATCGTGGAGACCCAGTACTTC.

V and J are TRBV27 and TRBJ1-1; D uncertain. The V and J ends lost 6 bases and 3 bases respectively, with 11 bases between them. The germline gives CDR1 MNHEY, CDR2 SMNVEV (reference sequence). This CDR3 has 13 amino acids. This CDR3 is CASRPLGDTEAFF. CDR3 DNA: TGTGCCAGCAGGCCACTTGGGGACACTGAAGCTTTCTTT.

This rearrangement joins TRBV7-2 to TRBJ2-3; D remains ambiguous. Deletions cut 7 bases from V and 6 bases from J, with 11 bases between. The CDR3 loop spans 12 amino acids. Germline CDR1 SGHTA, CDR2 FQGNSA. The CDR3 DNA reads TGTGCCAGCAACCTAGGGTGGGATACGCAGTATTTT. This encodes CASNLGWDTQYF.

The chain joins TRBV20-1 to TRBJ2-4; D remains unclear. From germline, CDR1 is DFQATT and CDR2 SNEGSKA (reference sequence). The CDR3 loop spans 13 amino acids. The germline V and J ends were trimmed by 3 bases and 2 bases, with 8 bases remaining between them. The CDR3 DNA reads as TGCAGTGCTAGTGGTATCTCCAAAAACATTCAGTACTTC. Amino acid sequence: CSASGISKNIQYF.

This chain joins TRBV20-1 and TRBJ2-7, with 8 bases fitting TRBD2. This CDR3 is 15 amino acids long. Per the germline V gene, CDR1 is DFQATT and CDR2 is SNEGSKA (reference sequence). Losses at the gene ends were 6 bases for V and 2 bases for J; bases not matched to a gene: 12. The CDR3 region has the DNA TGCAGTGCCCTCCCCCCCAGCGGGGGTACCTACGAGCAGTACTTC. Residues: CSALPPSGGTYEQYF.

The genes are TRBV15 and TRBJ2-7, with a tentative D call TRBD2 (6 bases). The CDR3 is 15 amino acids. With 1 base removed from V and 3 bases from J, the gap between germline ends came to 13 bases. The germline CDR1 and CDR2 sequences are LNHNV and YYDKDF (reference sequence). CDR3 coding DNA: TGTGCCACCAGCAGAGCGGGAGCAGGGAACTACGAGCAGTACTTC. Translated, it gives CATSRAGAGNYEQYF.

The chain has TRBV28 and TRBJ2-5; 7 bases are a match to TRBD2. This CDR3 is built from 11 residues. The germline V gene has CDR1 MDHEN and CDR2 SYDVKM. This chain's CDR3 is CVVAAGEEQYF. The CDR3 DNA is TGTGTCGTCGCGGCGGGGGAGGAGCAGTACTTC.

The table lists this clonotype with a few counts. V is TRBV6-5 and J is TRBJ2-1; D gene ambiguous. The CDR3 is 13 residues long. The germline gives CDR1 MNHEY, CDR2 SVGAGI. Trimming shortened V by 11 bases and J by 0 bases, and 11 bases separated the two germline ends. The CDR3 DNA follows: TGTGCCGTAGGGTTGAGCTCCTACAATGAGCAGTTCTTC. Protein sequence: CAVGLSSYNEQFF.

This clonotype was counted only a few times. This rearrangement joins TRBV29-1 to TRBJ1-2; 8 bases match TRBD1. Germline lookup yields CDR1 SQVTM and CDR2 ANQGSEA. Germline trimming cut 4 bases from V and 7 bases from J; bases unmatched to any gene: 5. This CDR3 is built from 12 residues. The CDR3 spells CSVGQGSVGYTF. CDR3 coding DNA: TGCAGCGTTGGACAGGGGTCGGTTGGCTACACCTTC. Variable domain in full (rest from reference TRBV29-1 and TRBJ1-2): SAVISQKPSRDICQRGTSLTIQCQVDSQVTMMFWYRQQPGQSLTLIATANQGSEATYESGFVIDKFPISRPNLTFSTLTVSNMSPEDSSIYLCSVGQGSVGYTFGSGTRLTVV.

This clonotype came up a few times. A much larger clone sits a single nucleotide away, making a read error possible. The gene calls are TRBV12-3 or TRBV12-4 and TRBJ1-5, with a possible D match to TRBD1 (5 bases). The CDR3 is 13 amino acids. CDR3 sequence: CASSPQVNRPQHF. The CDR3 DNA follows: TGTGCCAGCAGTCCACAGGTCAATCGGCCCCAGCATTTT.

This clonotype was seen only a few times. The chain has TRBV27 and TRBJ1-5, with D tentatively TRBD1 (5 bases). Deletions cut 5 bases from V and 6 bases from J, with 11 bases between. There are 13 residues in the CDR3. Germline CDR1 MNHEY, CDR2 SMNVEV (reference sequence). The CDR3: CASSGGSSQPQHF. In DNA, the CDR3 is TGTGCCAGCAGTGGGGGGTCTAGTCAGCCCCAGCATTTT.

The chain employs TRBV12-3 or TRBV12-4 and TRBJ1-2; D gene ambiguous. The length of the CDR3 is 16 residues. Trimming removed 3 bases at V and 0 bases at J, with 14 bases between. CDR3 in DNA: TGTGCCAGCAGTTTTAGATACCAAAGAGCTAACTATGGCTACACCTTC. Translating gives CASSFRYQRANYGYTF.

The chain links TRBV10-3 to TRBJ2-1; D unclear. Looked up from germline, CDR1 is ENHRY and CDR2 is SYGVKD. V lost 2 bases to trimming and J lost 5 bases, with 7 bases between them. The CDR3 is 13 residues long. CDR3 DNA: TGTGCCATCAGTGAGCGGCCTAACAATGAGCAGTTCTTC. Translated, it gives CAISERPNNEQFF.

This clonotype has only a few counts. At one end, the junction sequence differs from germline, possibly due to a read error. The CDR3 here is CASSQLYSNQLQHF. In DNA, the CDR3 is TGTGCCAGCAGCCAGCTTTATAGCAATCAGCTCCAGCATTTT. The genes are TRBV3-1 and TRBJ1-5; D remains unclear. CDR1 and CDR2 (germline): LGHDT, YNNKEL (reference sequence). The CDR3 is 14 amino acids.

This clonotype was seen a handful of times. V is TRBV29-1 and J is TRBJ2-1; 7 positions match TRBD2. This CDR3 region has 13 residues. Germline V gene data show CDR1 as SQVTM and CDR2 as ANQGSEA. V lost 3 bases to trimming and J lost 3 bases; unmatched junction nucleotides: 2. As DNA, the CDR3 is TGCAGCGTTGAGACGGGGGGCTACAATGAGCAGTTCTTC. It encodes CSVETGGYNEQFF.

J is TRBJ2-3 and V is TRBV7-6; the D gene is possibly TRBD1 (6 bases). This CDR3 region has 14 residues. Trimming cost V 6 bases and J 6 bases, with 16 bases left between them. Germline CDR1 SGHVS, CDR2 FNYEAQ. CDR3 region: CASSSVGGRDTQYF. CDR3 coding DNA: TGTGCCAGCAGTAGCGTTGGGGGCCGGGATACGCAGTATTTT.

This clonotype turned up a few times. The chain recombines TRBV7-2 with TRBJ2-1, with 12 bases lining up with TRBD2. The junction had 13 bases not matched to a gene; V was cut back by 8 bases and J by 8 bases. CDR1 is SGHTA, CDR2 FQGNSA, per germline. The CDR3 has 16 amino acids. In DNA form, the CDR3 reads TGTGCCAGCGGCTCTGGGACTAGCGGGCTCCCCCATGAGCAGTTCTTC. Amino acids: CASGSGTSGLPHEQFF.

The CDR3 sequence is CSVLRLARRKEETQYF. CDR3 bases: TGCAGCGTCCTCCGACTAGCACGAAGGAAGGAAGAGACCCAGTACTTC. The chain uses TRBV29-1 and TRBJ2-5; 7 nucleotides align to TRBD2. The CDR3 has 16 residues. V trimming: 6 bases; J trimming: 3 bases; junction bases outside the gene matches: 16. Germline V gene lookup returns CDR1 SQVTM and CDR2 ANQGSEA.

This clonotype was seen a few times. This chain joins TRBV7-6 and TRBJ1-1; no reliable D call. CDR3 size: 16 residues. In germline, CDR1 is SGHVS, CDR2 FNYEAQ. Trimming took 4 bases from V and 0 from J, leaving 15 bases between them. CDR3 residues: CASSSVFMTMNTEAFF. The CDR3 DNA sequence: TGTGCCAGCAGCTCGGTATTTATGACGATGAACACTGAAGCTTTCTTT.

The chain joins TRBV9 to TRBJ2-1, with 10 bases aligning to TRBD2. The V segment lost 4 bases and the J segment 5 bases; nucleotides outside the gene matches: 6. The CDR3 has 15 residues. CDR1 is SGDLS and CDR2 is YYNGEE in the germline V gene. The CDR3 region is CASSPWTSGDNEQFF. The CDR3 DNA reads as TGTGCCAGCAGCCCTTGGACTAGCGGAGACAATGAGCAGTTCTTC.

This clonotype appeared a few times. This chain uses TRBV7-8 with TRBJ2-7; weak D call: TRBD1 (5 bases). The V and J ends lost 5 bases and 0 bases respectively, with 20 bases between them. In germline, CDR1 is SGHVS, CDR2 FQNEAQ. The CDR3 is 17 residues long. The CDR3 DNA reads TGTGCCAGCAGCCCCCCCCTGGGGCTATTCAGCTCCTACGAGCAGTACTTC. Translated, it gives CASSPPLGLFSSYEQYF.

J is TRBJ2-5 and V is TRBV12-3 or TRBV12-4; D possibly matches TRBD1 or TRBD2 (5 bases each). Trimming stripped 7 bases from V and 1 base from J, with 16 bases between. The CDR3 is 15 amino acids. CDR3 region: CASTKTLGTQETQYF. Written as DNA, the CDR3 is TGTGCCAGCACCAAAACACTCGGGACCCAAGAGACCCAGTACTTC.

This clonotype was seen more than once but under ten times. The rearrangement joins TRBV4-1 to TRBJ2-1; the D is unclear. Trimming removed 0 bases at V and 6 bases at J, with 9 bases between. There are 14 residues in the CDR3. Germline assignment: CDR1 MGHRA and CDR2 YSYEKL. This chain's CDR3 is CASSQERLRNEQFF. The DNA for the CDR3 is TGCGCCAGCAGCCAAGAAAGATTACGCAATGAGCAGTTCTTC.

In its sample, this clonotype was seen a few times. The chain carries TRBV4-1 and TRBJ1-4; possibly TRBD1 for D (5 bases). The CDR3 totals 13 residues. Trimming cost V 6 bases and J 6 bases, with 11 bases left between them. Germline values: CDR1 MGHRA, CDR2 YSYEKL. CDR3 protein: CASRRQHDEKLFF. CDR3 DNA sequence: TGCGCCAGCAGGCGACAGCATGATGAAAAACTGTTTTTT.

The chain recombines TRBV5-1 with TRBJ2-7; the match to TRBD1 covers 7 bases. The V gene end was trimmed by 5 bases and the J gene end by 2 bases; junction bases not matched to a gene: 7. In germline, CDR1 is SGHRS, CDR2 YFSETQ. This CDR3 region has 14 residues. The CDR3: CASRPPGQPYEQYF. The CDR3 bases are TGCGCCAGCAGGCCTCCGGGACAGCCCTACGAGCAGTACTTC.

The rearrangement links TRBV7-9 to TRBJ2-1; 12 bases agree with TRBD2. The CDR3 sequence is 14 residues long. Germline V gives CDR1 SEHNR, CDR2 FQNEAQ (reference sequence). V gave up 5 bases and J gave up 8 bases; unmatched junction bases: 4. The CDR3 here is CASSPLAGGHEQFF. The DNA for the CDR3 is TGTGCCAGCAGCCCACTAGCGGGGGGCCATGAGCAGTTCTTC.

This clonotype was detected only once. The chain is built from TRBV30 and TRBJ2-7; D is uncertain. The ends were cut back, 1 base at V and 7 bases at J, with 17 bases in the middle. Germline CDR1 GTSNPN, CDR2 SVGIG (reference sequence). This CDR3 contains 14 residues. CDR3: CAWSEGPRSLEQYF. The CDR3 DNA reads TGTGCCTGGAGTGAGGGTCCACGCTCCTTGGAGCAGTACTTC.

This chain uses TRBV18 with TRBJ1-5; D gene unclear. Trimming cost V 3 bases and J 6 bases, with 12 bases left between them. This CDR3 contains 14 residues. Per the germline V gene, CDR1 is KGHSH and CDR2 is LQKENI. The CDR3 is CASSPPGPSQPQHF. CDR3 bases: TGTGCCAGCTCACCTCCAGGACCGTCTCAGCCCCAGCATTTT.